This TCR beta chain was recovered during a study of T-cell memory formation after mild COVID-19. Study details: In these data, TCR clusters were largely donor specific.

Overall study findings and caveats: Shrinking CD4+ clones resided mostly in CM and EM, and CD8+ ones in EMRA.

A 5'RACE reaction primed in the constant segment made cDNA libraries of TCR alpha and TCR beta, and these carried sample barcodes and UMIs. A single record per CDR3 protein comes from TCRdb applying MiXCR to the 5' RACE reads. The sample shows some 100,000 distinct CDR3 sequences, more than 9.5% of them seen only once. The germline V gene encodes CDR1 MNHEY and CDR2 SMNVEV (reference sequence). The CDR3 runs to 11 residues. The ends were cut back, 8 bases at V and 4 bases at J, with 6 bases in the middle. On this clonotype: No antigen is known for it.

The rearrangement links TRBV27 to TRBJ2-1; D gene unclear. The sequenced material came from PBMCs or a T cell subset sorted from them (not recorded which). This clonotype originated in a man between 18 and 29 years old who had mild COVID-19 (a few samples of this study predate the infection). Cell type and time point are not known. The CDR3, as DNA: TGTGCCAGCCGCAGGTACAATGAGCAGTTCTTC. Its protein product is CASRRYNEQFF.